This TCR beta chain was sequenced during a study of cytomegalovirus exposure and HLA in healthy donors. The PCR employed 60 Vbeta primers together with 13 Jbeta primers. Clones were sequenced by immunoSEQ multiplex PCR, and TCRdb holds only the in-frame ones, with some missing. The table has about 160,000 clones, roughly 65% seen once. Trimming took 1 base from V and 3 from J; bases not matched to a gene: 5. This CDR3 has 15 amino acids. Germline values: CDR1 KGHSH, CDR2 LQKENI. The chain couples TRBV18 to TRBJ1-1; TRBD1 agrees at 7 bases. This TCR was sampled from a man in his late teens or twenties in good health and CMV-seropositive. The sequencing input was PBMCs. CDR3 sequence: CASSPRQGLYTEAFF. CDR3 nucleotides: TGTGCCAGCTCACCACGACAGGGCCTATACACTGAAGCTTTCTTT.